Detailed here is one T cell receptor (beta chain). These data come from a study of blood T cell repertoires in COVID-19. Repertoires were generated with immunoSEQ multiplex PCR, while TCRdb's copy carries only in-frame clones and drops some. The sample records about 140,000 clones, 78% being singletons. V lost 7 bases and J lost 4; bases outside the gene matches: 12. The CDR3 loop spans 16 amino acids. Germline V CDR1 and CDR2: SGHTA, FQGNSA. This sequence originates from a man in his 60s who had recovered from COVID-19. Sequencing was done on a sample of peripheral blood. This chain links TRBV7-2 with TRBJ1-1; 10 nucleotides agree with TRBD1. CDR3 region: CASTRWGTGEGTEAFF. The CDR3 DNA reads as TGTGCCAGCACCCGTTGGGGGACAGGGGAGGGCACTGAAGCTTTCTTT.